The 14 T cell receptor beta chains given below trace back to one sample, sequenced in a study of cytomegalovirus exposure and HLA in healthy donors. The study ran its PCR with 60 Vbeta and 13 Jbeta primers. Here immunoSEQ multiplex PCR was the method, and the copy in TCRdb shows in-frame clones only, minus some. The top ten hold 1.5% to 2% of the sample, which has around 180,000 clones, about four fifths seen once. The sample was PBMCs. These TCRs come from a man younger than 30 in good health and CMV-seronegative.

The chain carries TRBV2 and TRBJ2-1, with TRBD1 matching over 7 bases. The CDR3 extends over 15 amino acids. The V segment lost 6 bases and the J segment 0 bases; nucleotides outside the gene matches: 5. Germline CDR1 SNHLY, CDR2 FYNNEI. Written as DNA, the CDR3 is TGTGCCAGCAGCAATGACAGGGACTCCTACAATGAGCAGTTCTTC. Its protein product is CASSNDRDSYNEQFF.

The chain recombines TRBV10-1 with TRBJ2-5, with a tentative D call TRBD1 (6 bases). TRBJ2-7 explains the end of the DNA better; the J call may be wrong. Germline-derived CDR1 and CDR2 are WNHNN and SYGVQD (reference sequence). The CDR3 extends over 13 amino acids. CDR3 nucleotide sequence: TGCGCCAGTTCGCAGGGCAGGGGCTACGAGCAGTACTTC. Its protein is CASSQGRGYEQYF.

This sequence joins TRBV15 and TRBJ1-6, with 9 bases lining up with TRBD1. Germline V gene data show CDR1 as LNHNV and CDR2 as YYDKDF (reference sequence). Trimming removed 2 bases from V and 10 bases from J; junction bases left unmatched: 6. The CDR3 extends over 15 amino acids. In nucleotides, the CDR3 is TGTGCCACCAGCAGACTTGGACAGGGGCAGTCACCCCTCCACTTT. It encodes CATSRLGQGQSPLHF.

A single count supports this clone. The chain is built from TRBV12-1 and TRBJ1-1. TRBV12-1 is listed as a pseudogene. The CDR3 is made up of 17 amino acids. The CDR3 DNA reads TGTGCCAGCAGCTTTCTCCGGGAGATTGTCCTGAACACTGAAGCTTTCTTT. Amino acid sequence: CASSFLREIVLNTEAFF.

The chain couples TRBV4-2 to TRBJ2-1, with D tentatively TRBD2 (5 bases). CDR3 size: 17 residues. V was shortened by 0 bases and J by 3 bases, with 15 bases between the two germline ends. Germline-derived CDR1 and CDR2 are LGHNA and YNFKEQ. Here the CDR3 DNA reads TGTGCCAGCAGCCAAGATCCCCCGACTAAACTCTACAATGAGCAGTTCTTC. This translates into CASSQDPPTKLYNEQFF.

The chain is built from TRBV7-9 and TRBJ2-7; D unclear. V gave up 6 bases and J gave up 2 bases, with 5 bases separating them. There are 11 residues in the CDR3. CDR1 and CDR2 (germline): SEHNR, FQNEAQ (reference sequence). CDR3 in amino acids: CASSSAYEQYF. CDR3 DNA sequence: TGTGCCAGCAGTAGTGCCTACGAGCAGTACTTC.

The chain couples TRBV6-5 to TRBJ1-4; D uncertain. Looked up from germline, CDR1 is MNHEY and CDR2 is SVGAGI. V lost 0 bases, J lost 0 bases, and 8 bases lay in between. The CDR3 length is 16 residues. CDR3 residues: CASSYSAAATNEKLFF. Here the CDR3 DNA reads TGTGCCAGCAGTTACTCGGCCGCGGCAACTAATGAAAAACTGTTTTTT.

The J gene is TRBJ2-5, the V gene TRBV6-1; possibly TRBD2 for D (6 bases). The ends were cut back, 0 bases at V and 2 bases at J, with 16 bases in the middle. From germline, CDR1 is MNHNS and CDR2 SASEGT. The CDR3 sequence is 17 residues long. In nucleotides, the CDR3 is TGTGCCAGCAGTGAAGCGCTTCGGGGGACTTCGCAAGAGACCCAGTACTTC. Its translation: CASSEALRGTSQETQYF.

V and J are TRBV5-1 and TRBJ2-2; D perhaps matches TRBD2 (6 bases). The germline gives CDR1 SGHRS, CDR2 YFSETQ. V lost 1 base, J lost 1 base, and 11 bases lay in between. The CDR3 extends over 16 amino acids. The CDR3 DNA sequence: TGCGCCAGCAGCTTGATCCGGGAGAGGAACACCGGGGAGCTGTTTTTT. The encoded protein is CASSLIRERNTGELFF.

DNA for the CDR3: TGTGCCAGCAGCCCAGGGAATGGCTACACCTTC. Translation: CASSPGNGYTF. The V and J genes are TRBV7-9 and TRBJ1-2; D is perhaps TRBD1 (5 bases). Trimming shortened V by 5 bases and J by 6 bases, and 7 bases separated the two germline ends. The CDR3 totals 11 residues. Germline CDR1 reads SEHNR; CDR2 reads FQNEAQ (reference sequence). The full variable domain, its missing parts supplied by reference TRBV7-9 and TRBJ1-2, is DTGVSQNPRHKITKRGQNVTFRCDPISEHNRLYWYRQTLGQGPEFLTYFQNEAQLEKSRLLSDRFSAERPKGSFSTLEIQRTEQGDSAMYLCASSPGNGYTFGSGTRLTVV.

This clone has only a few counts. The V call is TRBV5-4, the J call TRBJ2-1; no firm D call. The length of the CDR3 is 16 residues. Germline-derived CDR1 and CDR2 are SGHNT and YYREEE (reference sequence). V lost 0 bases, J lost 0 bases, and 10 bases lay in between. The CDR3 DNA follows: TGTGCCAGCAGCTTGGGTAGCCTAAGCTCCTACAATGAGCAGTTCTTC. Translation: CASSLGSLSSYNEQFF. The whole variable domain, filled in from reference TRBV5-4 and TRBJ2-1, reads ETGVTQSPTHLIKTRGQQVTLRCSSQSGHNTVSWYQQALGQGPQFIFQYYREEENGRGNFPPRFSGLQFPNYSSELNVNALELDDSALYLCASSLGSLSSYNEQFFGPGTRLTVL.

This clone was seen a single time. The chain is built from TRBV30 and TRBJ2-7; D is perhaps TRBD1 (7 bases). Trimming took off 8 bases at V and 5 bases at J, with 22 bases between the two ends. This CDR3 comprises 14 residues. Germline V gene lookup returns CDR1 GTSNPN and CDR2 SVGIG (reference sequence). The CDR3 DNA sequence: TGTGCCCTCCAGGGGGGCACAAGGGCGAACGAGCAGTACTTC. Translation gives CALQGGTRANEQYF.

V gene TRBV5-6 combines with J gene TRBJ1-1; D may be TRBD1 (5 bases). There are 16 residues in the CDR3. CDR1 is SGHDT and CDR2 is YYEEEE in the germline V gene. V dropped 4 bases and J dropped 1 base, with 17 bases sitting between them. CDR3 nucleotides: TGTGCCAGCAGCACGGATAAGTGGGGCTGGAACACTGAAGCTTTCTTT. It yields the protein CASSTDKWGWNTEAFF.

The chain uses TRBV19 and TRBJ2-3; 7 bases line up with TRBD1. The CDR3 loop spans 14 amino acids. The V and J ends lost 5 bases and 2 bases, in that order; junction bases with no gene match: 4. The germline gives CDR1 LNHDA, CDR2 SQIVND (reference sequence). This chain's CDR3 is CASSPGQITDTQYF. CDR3 sequence (DNA): TGTGCCAGTAGTCCGGGACAGATCACAGATACGCAGTATTTT.